Reported below is one T cell receptor (beta chain). The target antigen is unknown. Terminally differentiated effector memory CD45RA+ cells were excluded by CCR7 positive selection of CD45RO-negative cells. These data are taken from a study of shared clonotypes between healthy human individuals. Study at large: A couple of women and a few men aged 18 to 49 made up the donors. A donor's plate count was three for CD4 naive and three for CD4 memory; CD8 naive had two and CD8 memory one.

Study-wide results and limits: There were few donors, and this limited the genetic and exposure-history diversity represented.

The V end was cut by 4 bases, the J end by 4 bases, with 24 bases between. Per germline, CDR1 SGHRS and CDR2 YFSETQ. The CDR3 totals 17 residues. The assay was carried out at the deep level. The repertoire was sequenced with immunoSEQ multiplex PCR; TCRdb's copy has only in-frame clones and lacks some. This sample has hundreds of thousands of clones, with 80% to 95% found just once. Sequencing used naive CD8+ T cells sorted from blood. The chain uses TRBV5-1 and TRBJ2-7; unclear D gene. The TCR sequence derives from a man aged 25 to 45 in good health. The CDR3 DNA is TGCGCCAGCAGCCGGCCTTCGGGCGACCAAACCGTTTACGAGCAGTACTTC. The encoded protein is CASSRPSGDQTVYEQYF.